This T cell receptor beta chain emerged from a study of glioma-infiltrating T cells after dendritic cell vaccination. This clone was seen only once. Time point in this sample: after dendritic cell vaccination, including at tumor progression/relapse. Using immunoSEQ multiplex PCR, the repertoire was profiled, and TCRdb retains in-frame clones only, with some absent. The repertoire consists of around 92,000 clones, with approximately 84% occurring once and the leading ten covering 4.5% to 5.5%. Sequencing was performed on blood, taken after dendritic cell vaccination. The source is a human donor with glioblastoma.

CDR3 in amino acids: CASGEEGRTGGYTF. The CDR3 DNA follows: TGCGCCAGCGGGGAGGAGGGCCGGACGGGTGGCTACACCTTC. The J gene is TRBJ1-2, the V gene TRBV5-1; no clear D. This CDR3 contains 14 residues. Germline V gene lookup returns CDR1 SGHRS and CDR2 YFSETQ. V lost 7 bases and J lost 7, with 20 bases in between.